A selection of T cell receptor beta chains follows, all from one sample in a study of blood T cell repertoires in COVID-19. Only in-frame clones appear in the TCRdb table, and some are missing; sequencing was by immunoSEQ multiplex PCR. The sample lists tens of thousands of clones; over 75% were seen once. The sequenced sample was peripheral blood. The receptors originated from a man between 50 and 59 years old with acute or convalescent COVID-19. CDR3s leave out the opening cysteine and the closing phenylalanine or tryptophan. Clone size is not always given. Where it is, it says once, few, many or a class for expanded clones.

NA | TRBJ2-7 | TRBV29-1 | SVDAWRPSYEQY
few | TRBJ2-7 | TRBV6-1 | ASSEEASGSYEQY
NA | TRBJ1-6 | TRBV5-4 | ASSLVPRGSPLH
NA | TRBJ1-2 | TRBV2 | ASITTDGYGYT
NA | TRBJ1-5 | TRBV30 | AWSVESSNQPQH
once | TRBJ1-2 | TRBV30 | AWNVQGAFSYT
NA | TRBJ2-1 | TRBV12-3/TRBV12-4 | ASRQTSEQF
NA | TRBJ2-7 | TRBV3-1/TRBV3-2 | ASSFGGLVAYEQY
NA | TRBJ1-2 | TRBV2 | ASSALGLFNYGYT
NA | TRBJ1-1 | TRBV25-1 | ASALDRVGTEAF
NA | TRBJ2-4 | TRBV28 | ASSALGQGVNIQY
NA | TRBJ2-1 | TRBV11-2 | ASSPSGSAYNEQF
NA | TRBJ2-2 | TRBV19 | ASSRQGNPGELF
NA | TRBJ2-6 | TRBV12-1 | ASGGDGTSGANVLT
NA | TRBJ1-3 | TRBV10-3 | AIRTELGNTIY
NA | TRBJ1-1 | TRBV25-1 | ASSYSYGTEAF
NA | TRBJ2-7 | TRBV10-3 | AISRTSDTYEQY
NA | TRBJ1-4 | TRBV27 | ASRQMDGLNEKLF
few | TRBJ2-5 | TRBV19 | ASRSQGSETQY